One and the same sample provided the 5 T cell receptor beta chains below, sequenced in a study of shared clonotypes between healthy human individuals. Data came from immunoSEQ multiplex PCR; TCRdb stores just in-frame clones and leaves some out. The sample consists of approximately 710,000 clones, roughly 91% of them appearing once. The source material was memory CD8+ T cells from PBMCs. The subset here: CD45RO+ cells pooled with CCR7-negative TemRA cells. These receptors were obtained from a man aged 18 to 29 in good health. Some clones in this sample may be carry-over from other donors' samples.

The rearrangement joins TRBV9 to TRBJ2-7, with a possible D match to TRBD2 (6 bases). Between the trimmed V and J ends, which lost 3 bases and 6 bases, there was a span of 22 bases. This CDR3 spans 16 amino acids. CDR1 and CDR2 (germline): SGDLS, YYNGEE. For the CDR3, the DNA is TGTGCCAGCAGCGCTTCAGGACTATCAAGTCTGGGCGAGCAGTACTTC. This sequence encodes CASSASGLSSLGEQYF.

This clone was seen only a few times. The genes are TRBV9 and TRBJ1-1; D is unresolved. Per the germline V gene, CDR1 is SGDLS and CDR2 is YYNGEE. Trimming took 2 bases from V and 12 from J, leaving 14 bases between them. The CDR3 loop spans 12 amino acids. The CDR3 sequence: CASSVAGRWPFF. The DNA for the CDR3 is TGTGCCAGCAGCGTCGCAGGCCGGTGGCCTTTCTTT.

This clone was detected a few times. The chain is built from TRBV2 and TRBJ2-7; possible D gene TRBD2, 6 bases. Trimming cost V 6 bases and J 4 bases, with 16 bases left between them. This CDR3 contains 14 residues. Germline V CDR1 and CDR2: SNHLY, FYNNEI. The CDR3 coding sequence is TGTGCCAGCAGGCTCAGCGGGTCCCTGTACGAGCAGTACTTC. It codes for CASRLSGSLYEQYF.

The chain couples TRBV4-1 to TRBJ1-5; 10 bases match TRBD1. The trim removed 1 base at V and 5 bases at J, leaving 14 bases unmatched. Germline V gives CDR1 MGHRA, CDR2 YSYEKL. The CDR3 sequence is 19 residues long. CDR3 nucleotides: TGCGCCAGCAGCCAAGTCTGGGACAGGGGAAGATCGGATCATCAGCCCCAGCATTTT. It codes for CASSQVWDRGRSDHQPQHF.

The V call is TRBV7-6, the J call TRBJ2-2, with 12 bases identical to TRBD2. Trimming cost V 5 bases and J 3 bases; bases outside gene matches: 4. This CDR3 comprises 16 residues. CDR1 and CDR2 (germline): SGHVS, FNYEAQ. For the CDR3, the DNA is TGTGCCAGCAGCCAACTAGCGGGAGGAGACACCGGGGAGCTGTTTTTT. This translates into CASSQLAGGDTGELFF.